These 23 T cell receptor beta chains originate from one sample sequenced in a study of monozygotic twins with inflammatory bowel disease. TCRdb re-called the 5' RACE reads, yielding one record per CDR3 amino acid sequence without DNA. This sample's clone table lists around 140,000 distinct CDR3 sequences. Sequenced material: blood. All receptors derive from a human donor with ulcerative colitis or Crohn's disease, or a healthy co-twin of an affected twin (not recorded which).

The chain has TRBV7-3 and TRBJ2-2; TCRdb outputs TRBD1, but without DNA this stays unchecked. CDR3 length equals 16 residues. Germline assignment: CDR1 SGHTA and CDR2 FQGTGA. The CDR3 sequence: CASSPRQGAKAGELFF.

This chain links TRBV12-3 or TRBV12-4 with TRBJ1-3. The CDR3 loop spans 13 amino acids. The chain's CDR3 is CASRVSSGNTIYF.

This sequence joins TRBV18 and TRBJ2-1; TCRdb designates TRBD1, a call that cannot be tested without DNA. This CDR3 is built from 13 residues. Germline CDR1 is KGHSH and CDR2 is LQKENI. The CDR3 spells CASSPPGTNEQFF.

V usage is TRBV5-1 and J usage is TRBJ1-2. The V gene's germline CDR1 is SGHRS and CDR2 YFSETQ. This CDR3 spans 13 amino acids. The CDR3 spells CASSLGRDYGYTF.

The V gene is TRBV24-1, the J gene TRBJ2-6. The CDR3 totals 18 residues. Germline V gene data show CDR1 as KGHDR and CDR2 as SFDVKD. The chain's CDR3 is CATSDHTRQNSGANVLTF.

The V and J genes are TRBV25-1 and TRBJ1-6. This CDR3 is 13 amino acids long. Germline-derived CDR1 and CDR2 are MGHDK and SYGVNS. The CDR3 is CASSEYRGSPLHF. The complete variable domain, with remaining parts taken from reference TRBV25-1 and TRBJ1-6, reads EADIYQTPRYLVIGTGKKITLECSQTMGHDKMYWYQQDPGMELHLIHYSYGVNSTEKGDLSSESTVSRIRTEHFPLTLESARPSHTSQYLCASSEYRGSPLHFGNGTRLTVT.

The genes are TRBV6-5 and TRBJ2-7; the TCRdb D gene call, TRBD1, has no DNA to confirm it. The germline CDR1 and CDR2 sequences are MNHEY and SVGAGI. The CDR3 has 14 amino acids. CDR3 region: CASSYSPGVYEQYF.

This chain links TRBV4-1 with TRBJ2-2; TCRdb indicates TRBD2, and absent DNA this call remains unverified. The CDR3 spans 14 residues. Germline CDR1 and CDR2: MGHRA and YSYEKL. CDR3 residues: CASSQGGGTGELFF.

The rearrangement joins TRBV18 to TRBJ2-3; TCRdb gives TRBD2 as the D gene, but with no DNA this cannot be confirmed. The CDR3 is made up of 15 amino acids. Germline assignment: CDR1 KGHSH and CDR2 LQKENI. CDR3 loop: CASSIAGGLADTQYF. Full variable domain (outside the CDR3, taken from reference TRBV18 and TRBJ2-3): NAGVMQNPRHLVRRRGQEARLRCSPMKGHSHVYWYRQLPEEGLKFMVYLQKENIIDESGMPKERFSAEFPKEGPSILRIQQVVRGDSAAYFCASSIAGGLADTQYFGPGTRLTVL.

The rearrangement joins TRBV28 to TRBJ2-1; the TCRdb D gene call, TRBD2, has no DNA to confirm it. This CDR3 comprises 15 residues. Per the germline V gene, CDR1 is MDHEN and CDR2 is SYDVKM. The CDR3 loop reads CASRMSGGRYNEQFF.

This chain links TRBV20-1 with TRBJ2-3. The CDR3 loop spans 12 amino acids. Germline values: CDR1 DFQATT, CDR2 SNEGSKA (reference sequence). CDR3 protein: CSANVAPDTQYF.

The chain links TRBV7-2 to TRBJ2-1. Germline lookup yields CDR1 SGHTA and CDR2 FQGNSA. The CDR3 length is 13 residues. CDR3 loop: CASSLELGSRQFF.

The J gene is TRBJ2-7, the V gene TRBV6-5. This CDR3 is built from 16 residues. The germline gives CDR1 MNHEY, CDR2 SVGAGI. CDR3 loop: CASSYSKFVGSYEQYF.

The CDR3 sequence: CASSPLPGISGGFGTDTQYF. The rearrangement uses TRBV7-2 and TRBJ2-3; TCRdb indicates TRBD2, and absent DNA this call remains unverified. This CDR3 is built from 20 residues. Looked up from germline, CDR1 is SGHTA and CDR2 is FQGNSA.

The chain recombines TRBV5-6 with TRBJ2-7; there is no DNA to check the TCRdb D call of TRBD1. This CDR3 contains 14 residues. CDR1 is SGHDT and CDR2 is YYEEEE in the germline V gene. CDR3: CASSGTGVSYEQYF.

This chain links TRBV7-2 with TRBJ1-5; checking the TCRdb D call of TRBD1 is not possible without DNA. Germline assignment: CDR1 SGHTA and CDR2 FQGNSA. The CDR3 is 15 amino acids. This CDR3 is CASSLGAGNNQPQHF.

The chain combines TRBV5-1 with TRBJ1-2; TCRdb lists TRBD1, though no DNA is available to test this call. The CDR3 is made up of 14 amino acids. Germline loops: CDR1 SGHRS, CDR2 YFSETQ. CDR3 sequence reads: CASRPRPGGVGYTF.

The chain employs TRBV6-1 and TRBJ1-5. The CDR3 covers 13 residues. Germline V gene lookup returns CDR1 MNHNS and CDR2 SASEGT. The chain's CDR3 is CASILDSSQPQHF.

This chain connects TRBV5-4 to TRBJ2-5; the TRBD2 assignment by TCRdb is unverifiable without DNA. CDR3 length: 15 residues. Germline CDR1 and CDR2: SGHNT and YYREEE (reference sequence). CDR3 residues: CASSPGGGFGETQYF.

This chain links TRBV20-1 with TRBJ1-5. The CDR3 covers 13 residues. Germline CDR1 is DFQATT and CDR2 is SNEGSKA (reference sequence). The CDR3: CSARDKSNQPQHF.

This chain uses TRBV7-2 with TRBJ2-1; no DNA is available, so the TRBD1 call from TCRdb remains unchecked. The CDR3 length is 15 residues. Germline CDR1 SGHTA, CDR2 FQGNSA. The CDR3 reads CASNLAGASYNEQFF.

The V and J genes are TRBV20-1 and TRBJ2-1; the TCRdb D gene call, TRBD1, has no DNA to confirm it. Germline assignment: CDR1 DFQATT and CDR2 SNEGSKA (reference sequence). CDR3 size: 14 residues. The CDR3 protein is CSVTAGQSYNEQFF.

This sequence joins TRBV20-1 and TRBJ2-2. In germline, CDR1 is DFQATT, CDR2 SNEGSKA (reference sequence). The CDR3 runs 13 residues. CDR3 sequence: CSARFGVAGELFF.